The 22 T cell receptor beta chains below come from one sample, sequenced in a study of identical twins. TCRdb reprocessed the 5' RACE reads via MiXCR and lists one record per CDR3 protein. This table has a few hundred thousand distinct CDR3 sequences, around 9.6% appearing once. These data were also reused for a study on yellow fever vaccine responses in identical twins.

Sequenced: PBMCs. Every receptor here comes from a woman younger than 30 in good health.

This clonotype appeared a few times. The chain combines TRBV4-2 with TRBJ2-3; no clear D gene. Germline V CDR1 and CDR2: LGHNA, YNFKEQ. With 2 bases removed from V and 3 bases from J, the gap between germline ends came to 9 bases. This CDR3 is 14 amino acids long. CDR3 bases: TGTGCCAGCAGCCAACCCGGGCTTACAGATACGCAGTATTTT. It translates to CASSQPGLTDTQYF.

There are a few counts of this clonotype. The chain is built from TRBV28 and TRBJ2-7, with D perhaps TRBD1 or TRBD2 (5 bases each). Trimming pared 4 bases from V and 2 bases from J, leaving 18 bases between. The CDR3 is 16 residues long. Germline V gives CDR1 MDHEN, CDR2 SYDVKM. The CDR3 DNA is TGTGCCAGCAGTTATCAAGAGCCTCAGGGACCCTACGAGCAGTACTTC. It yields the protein CASSYQEPQGPYEQYF. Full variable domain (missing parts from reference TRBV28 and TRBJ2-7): DVKVTQSSRYLVKRTGEKVFLECVQDMDHENMFWYRQDPGLGLRLIYFSYDVKMKEKGDIPEGYSVSREKKERFSLILESASTNQTSMYLCASSYQEPQGPYEQYFGPGTRLTVT.

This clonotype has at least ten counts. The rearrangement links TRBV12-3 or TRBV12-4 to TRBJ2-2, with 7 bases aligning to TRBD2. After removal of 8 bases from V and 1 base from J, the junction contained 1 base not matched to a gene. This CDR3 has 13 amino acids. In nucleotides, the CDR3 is TGTGCCAGCGGGAGGGTGAACACCGGGGAGCTGTTTTTT. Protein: CASGRVNTGELFF.

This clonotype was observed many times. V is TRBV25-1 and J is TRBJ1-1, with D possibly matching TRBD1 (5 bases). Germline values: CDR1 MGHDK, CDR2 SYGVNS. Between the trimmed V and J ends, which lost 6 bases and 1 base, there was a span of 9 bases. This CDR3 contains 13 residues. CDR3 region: CASRMTENTEAFF. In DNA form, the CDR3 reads TGTGCCAGCAGAATGACAGAGAACACTGAAGCTTTCTTT.

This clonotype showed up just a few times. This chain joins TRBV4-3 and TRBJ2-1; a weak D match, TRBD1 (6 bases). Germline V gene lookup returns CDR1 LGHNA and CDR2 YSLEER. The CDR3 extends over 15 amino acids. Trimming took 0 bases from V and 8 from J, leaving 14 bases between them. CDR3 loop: CASSQDGWGRDEQFF. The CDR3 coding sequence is TGCGCCAGCAGCCAAGACGGGTGGGGGCGTGATGAGCAGTTCTTC.

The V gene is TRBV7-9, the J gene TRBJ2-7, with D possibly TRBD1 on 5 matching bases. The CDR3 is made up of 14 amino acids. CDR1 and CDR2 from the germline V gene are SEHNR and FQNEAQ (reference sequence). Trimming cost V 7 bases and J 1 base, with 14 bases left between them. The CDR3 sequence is CASIPDRTSYEQYF. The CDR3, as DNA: TGTGCCAGCATCCCGGACCGGACATCCTACGAGCAGTACTTC.

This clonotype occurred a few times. CDR3 nucleotide sequence: TGTGCCAGCAGCTTAGTGGGCGAGACGGAGTATGGCTACACCTTC. Protein sequence: CASSLVGETEYGYTF. The rearrangement links TRBV7-9 to TRBJ1-2; D remains unclear. V lost 1 base and J lost 5, with 14 bases in between. Germline assignment: CDR1 SEHNR and CDR2 FQNEAQ (reference sequence). The CDR3 length is 15 residues.

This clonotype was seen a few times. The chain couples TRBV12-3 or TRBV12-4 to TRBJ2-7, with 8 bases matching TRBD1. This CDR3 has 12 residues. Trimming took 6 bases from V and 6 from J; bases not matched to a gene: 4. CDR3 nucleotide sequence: TGTGCCAGCAGAAGACAGGGGAGCGAGCAGTACTTC. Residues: CASRRQGSEQYF.

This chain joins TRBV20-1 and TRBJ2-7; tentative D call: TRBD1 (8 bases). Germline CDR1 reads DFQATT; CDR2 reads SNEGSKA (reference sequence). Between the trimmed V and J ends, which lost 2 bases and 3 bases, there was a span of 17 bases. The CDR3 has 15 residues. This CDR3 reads CSARNRGGTYYEQYF. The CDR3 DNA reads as TGCAGTGCTAGAAACAGGGGGGGAACTTACTACGAGCAGTACTTC.

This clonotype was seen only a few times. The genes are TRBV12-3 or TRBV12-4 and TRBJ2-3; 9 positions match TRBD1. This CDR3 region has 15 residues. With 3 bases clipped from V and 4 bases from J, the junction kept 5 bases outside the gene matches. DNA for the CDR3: TGTGCCAGCAGTTTTGGGACAGGGATTCCAGATACGCAGTATTTT. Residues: CASSFGTGIPDTQYF.

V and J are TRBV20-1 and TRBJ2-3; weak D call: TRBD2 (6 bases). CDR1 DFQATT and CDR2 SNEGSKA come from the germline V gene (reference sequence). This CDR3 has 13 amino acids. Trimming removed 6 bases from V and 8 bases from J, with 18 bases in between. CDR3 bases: TGCAGTGCGCCCGATTACACCGGGGGTACGCAGTATTTT. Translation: CSAPDYTGGTQYF.

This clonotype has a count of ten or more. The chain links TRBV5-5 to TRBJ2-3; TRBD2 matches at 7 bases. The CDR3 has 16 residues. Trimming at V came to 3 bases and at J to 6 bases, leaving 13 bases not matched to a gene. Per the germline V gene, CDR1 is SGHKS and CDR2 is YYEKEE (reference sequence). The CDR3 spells CASSSGTKRSPDTQYF. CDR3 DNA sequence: TGTGCCAGCAGCTCCGGGACTAAACGAAGTCCCGATACGCAGTATTTT.

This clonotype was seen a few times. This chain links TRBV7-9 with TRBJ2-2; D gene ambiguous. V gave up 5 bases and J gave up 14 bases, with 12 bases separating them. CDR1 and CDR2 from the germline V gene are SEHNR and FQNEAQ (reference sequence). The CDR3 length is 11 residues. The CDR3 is CASSPGRSLFF. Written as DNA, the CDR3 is TGTGCCAGCAGCCCCGGAAGAAGTCTGTTTTTT.

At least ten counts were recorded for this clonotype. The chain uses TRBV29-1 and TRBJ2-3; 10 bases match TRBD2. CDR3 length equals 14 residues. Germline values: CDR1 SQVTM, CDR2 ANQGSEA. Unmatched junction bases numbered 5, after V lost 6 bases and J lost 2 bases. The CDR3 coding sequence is TGCAGCGTCGCGACTAGCGGGTCCACAGATACGCAGTATTTT. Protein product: CSVATSGSTDTQYF.

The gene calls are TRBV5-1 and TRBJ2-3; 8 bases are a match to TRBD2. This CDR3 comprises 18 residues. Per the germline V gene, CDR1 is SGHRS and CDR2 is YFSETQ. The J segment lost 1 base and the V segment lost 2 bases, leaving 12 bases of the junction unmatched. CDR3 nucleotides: TGCGCCAGCAGCTTCGTCGGGGGGGCCCCCGTTGGCACAGATACGCAGTATTTT. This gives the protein CASSFVGGAPVGTDTQYF. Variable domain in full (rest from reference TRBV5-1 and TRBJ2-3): KAGVTQTPRYLIKTRGQQVTLSCSPISGHRSVSWYQQTPGQGLQFLFEYFSETQRNKGNFPGRFSGRQFSNSRSEMNVSTLELGDSALYLCASSFVGGAPVGTDTQYFGPGTRLTVL.

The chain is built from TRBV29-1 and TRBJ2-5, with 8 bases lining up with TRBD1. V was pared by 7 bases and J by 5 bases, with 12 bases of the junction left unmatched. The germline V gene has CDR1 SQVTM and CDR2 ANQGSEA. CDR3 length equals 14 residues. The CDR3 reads CSATPQGALETQYF. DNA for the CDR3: TGCAGCGCCACTCCCCAGGGGGCGCTGGAGACCCAGTACTTC.

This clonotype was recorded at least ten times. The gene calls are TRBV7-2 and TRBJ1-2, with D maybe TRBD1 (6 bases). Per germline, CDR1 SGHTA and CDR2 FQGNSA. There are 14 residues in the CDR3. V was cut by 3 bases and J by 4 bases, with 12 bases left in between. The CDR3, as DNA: TGTGCCAGCAGCTTGGGGGCACGAGGCTATGGCTACACCTTC. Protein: CASSLGARGYGYTF.

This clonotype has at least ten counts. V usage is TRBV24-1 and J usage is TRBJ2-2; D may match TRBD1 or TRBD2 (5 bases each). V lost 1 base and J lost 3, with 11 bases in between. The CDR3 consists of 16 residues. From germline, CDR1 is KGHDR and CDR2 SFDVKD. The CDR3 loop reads CATSDFGGVHTGELFF. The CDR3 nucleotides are TGTGCCACCAGTGATTTTGGGGGTGTTCACACCGGGGAGCTGTTTTTT.

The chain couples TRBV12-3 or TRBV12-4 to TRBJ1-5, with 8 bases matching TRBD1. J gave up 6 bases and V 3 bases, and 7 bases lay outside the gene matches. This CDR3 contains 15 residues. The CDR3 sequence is CASSLEAGGSQPQHF. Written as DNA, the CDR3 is TGTGCCAGCAGTTTGGAGGCAGGGGGCAGTCAGCCCCAGCATTTT.

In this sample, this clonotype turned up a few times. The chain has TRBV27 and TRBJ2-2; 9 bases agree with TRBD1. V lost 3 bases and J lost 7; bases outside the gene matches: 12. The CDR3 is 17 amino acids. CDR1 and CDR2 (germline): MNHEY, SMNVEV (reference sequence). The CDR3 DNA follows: TGTGCCAGCAGTTTCTTTAAAAAGACAGGGGGAGGCGGGGAGCTGTTTTTT. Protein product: CASSFFKKTGGGGELFF.

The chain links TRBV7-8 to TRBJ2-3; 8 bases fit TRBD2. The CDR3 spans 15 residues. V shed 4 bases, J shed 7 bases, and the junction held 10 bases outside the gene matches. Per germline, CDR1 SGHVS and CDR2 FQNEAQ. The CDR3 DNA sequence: TGTGCCAGCAGCTCCACTAGCGGAGGGCCGAATACGCAGTATTTT. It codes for CASSSTSGGPNTQYF.

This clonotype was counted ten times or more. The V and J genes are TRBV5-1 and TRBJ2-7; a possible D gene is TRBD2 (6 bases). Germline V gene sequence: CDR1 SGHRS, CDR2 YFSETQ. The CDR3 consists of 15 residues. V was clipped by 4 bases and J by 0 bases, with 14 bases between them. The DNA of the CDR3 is TGCGCCAGCAGCCATGGGACTCCAAGCTCCTACGAGCAGTACTTC. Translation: CASSHGTPSSYEQYF.